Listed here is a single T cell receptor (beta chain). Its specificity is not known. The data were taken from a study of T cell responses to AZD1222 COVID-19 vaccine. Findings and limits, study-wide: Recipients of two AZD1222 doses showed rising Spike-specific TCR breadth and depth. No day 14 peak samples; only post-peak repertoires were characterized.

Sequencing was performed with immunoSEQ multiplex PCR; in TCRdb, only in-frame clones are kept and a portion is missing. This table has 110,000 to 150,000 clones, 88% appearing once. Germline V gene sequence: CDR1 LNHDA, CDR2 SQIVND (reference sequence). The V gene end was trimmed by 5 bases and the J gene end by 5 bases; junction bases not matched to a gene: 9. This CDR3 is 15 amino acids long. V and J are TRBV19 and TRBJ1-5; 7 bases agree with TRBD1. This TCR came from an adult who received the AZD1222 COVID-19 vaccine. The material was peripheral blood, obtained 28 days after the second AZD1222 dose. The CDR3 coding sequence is TGTGCCAGTAGTGGCGCAGGGGGATTCGATCAGCCCCAGCATTTT. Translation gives CASSGAGGFDQPQHF.